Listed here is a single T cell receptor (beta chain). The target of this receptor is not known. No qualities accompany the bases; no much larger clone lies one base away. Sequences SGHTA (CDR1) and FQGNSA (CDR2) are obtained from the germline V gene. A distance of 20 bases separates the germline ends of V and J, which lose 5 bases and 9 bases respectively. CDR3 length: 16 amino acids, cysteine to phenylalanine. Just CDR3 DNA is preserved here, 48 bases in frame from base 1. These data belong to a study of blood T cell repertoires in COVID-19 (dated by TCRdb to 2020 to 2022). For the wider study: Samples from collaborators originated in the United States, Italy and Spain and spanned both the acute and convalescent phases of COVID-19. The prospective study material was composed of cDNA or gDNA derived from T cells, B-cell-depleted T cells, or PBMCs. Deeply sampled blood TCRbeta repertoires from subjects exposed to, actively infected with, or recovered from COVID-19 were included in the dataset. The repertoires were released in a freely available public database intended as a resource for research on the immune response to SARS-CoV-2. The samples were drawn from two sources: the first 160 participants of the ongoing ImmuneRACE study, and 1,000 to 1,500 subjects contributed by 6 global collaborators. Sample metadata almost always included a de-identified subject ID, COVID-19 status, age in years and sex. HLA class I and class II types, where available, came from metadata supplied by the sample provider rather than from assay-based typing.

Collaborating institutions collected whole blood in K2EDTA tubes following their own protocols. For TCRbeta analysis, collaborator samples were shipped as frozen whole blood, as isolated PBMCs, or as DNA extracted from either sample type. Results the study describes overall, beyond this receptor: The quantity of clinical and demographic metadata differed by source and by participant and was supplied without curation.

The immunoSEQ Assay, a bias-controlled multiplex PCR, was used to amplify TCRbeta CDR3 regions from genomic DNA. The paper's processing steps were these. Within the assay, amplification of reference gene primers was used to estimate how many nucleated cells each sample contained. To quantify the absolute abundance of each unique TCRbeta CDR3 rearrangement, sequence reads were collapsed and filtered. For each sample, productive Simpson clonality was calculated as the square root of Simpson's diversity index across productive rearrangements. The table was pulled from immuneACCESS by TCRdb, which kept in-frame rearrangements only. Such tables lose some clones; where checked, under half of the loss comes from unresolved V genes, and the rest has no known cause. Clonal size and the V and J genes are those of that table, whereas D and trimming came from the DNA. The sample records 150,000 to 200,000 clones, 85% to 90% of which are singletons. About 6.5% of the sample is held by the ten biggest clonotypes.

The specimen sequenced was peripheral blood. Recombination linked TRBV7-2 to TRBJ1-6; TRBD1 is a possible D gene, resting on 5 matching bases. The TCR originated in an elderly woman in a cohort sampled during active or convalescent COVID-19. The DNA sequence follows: TGTGCCAGCAGCCCGCAGCGACAGTACTCGATTTCACCCCTCCACTTT. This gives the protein CASSPQRQYSISPLHF. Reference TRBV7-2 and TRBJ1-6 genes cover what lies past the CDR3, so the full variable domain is GAGVSQSPSNKVTEKGKDVELRCDPISGHTALYWYRQSLGQGLEFLIYFQGNSAPDKSGLPSDRFSAERTGGSVSTLTIQRTQQEDSAVYLCASSPQRQYSISPLHFGNGTRLTVT.